This TCR beta chain was captured by sequencing in a study of control samples from healthy donors and cancer patients. Clones were sequenced by immunoSEQ multiplex PCR, and TCRdb holds only the in-frame ones, with some missing. The sample shows about 150,000 clones, almost 90% of them seen only once. Germline V gene data show CDR1 as KGHDR and CDR2 as SFDVKD. Trimming removed 2 bases at V and 2 bases at J, with 15 bases between. The CDR3 totals 16 residues. The sequence came from a man younger than 35 in good health. Specimen: blood. The chain joins TRBV24-1 to TRBJ2-7, with D perhaps TRBD2 (6 bases). DNA for the CDR3: TGTGCCACCAGTGATTCCCGGGGGACCACGCCCTACGAGCAGTACTTC. This encodes CATSDSRGTTPYEQYF.